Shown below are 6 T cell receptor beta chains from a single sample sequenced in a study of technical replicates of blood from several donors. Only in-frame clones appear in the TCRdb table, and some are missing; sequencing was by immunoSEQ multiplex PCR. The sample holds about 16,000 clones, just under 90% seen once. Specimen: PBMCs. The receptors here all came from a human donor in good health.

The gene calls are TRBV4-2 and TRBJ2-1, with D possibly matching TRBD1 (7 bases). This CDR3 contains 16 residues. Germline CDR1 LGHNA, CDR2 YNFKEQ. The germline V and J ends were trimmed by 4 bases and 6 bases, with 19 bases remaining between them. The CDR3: CASSLDSAQGGNEQFF. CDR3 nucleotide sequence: TGTGCCAGCAGCCTTGATTCGGCGCAGGGGGGCAATGAGCAGTTCTTC.

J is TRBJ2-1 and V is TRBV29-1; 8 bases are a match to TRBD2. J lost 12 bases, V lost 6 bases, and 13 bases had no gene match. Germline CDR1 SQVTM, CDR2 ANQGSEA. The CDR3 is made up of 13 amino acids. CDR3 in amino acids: CSVSPQRENRQFF. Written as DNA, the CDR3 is TGCAGCGTCTCACCCCAGCGGGAGAATCGGCAGTTCTTC.

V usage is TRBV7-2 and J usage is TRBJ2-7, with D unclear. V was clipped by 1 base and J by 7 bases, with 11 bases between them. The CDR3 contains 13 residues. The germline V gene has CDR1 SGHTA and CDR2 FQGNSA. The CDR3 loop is CASSLVGVAEQYF. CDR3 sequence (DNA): TGTGCCAGCAGCTTAGTAGGAGTTGCGGAGCAGTACTTC.

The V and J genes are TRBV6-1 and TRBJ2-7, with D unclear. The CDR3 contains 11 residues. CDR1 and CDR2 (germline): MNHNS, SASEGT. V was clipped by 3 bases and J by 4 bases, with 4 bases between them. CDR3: CASSDPYEQYF. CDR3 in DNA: TGTGCCAGCAGTGATCCTTACGAGCAGTACTTC.

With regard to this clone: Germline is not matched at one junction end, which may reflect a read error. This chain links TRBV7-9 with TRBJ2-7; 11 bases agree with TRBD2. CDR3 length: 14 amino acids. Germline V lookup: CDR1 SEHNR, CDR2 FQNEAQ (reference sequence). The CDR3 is CASSVAGGLYEQYF. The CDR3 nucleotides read TGTGCCAGCAGCGTAGCGGGAGGGTTGTACGAGCAGTACTTC.

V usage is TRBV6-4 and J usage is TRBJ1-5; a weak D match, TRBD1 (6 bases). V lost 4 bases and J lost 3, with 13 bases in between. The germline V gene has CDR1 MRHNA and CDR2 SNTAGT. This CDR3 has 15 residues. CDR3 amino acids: CASSVQAGANQPQHF. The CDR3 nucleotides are TGTGCCAGCAGTGTACAGGCAGGGGCCAATCAGCCCCAGCATTTT.